This T cell receptor beta chain stems from a study of T cell changes during pregnancy in multiple sclerosis. CDR1 MNHNS and CDR2 SASEGT come from the germline V gene. The CDR3 runs 15 residues. J lost 4 bases, V lost 4 bases, and 6 bases had no gene match. Clones were read by immunoSEQ multiplex PCR, and TCRdb kept only the in-frame ones, dropping some. The repertoire consists of 30,000 to 45,000 clones, with more than 90% occurring once and the leading ten covering 12%. The sequencing here drew on CD8+ T cells from peripheral blood mononuclear cells, taken after pregnancy. The source of this sequence is a female donor with multiple sclerosis, enrolled in a pregnancy study. The chain links TRBV6-1 to TRBJ1-3, with 8 positions matching TRBD1. CDR3 sequence reads: CASSGDRGRGNTIYF. CDR3 in DNA: TGTGCCAGCAGTGGAGACAGGGGACGCGGAAACACCATATATTTT.